The sequence of this T cell receptor beta chain was determined in a study of graft-versus-host responses after intestinal transplantation. In the case of this clone: No antigen is known for it.

The CDR3 runs 16 residues. V shed 2 bases, J shed 4 bases, and the junction held 5 bases outside the gene matches. Germline values: CDR1 MNHNY, CDR2 SVGAGI (reference sequence). Sequencing used immunoSEQ multiplex PCR; TCRdb keeps in-frame clones, though not all of them. This table has fewer than 110,000 clones, over 80% appearing once. This rearrangement joins TRBV6-6 to TRBJ2-5; 12 bases are shared with TRBD2. This TCR was sampled from a human donor who was the organ donor for an intestinal transplant. This specimen consisted of unstimulated CD4+ T cells sorted from spleen or lymph node cells, obtained before transplant. In DNA form, the CDR3 reads TGTGCCAGCAGTTACGGCCTAGCGGGGGGGACAGAGACCCAGTACTTC. Translation: CASSYGLAGGTETQYF.